The entry below describes one TCR beta chain. Its antigen remains unidentified. Donor samples were obtained from healthy Caucasian individuals from Russia, aged about 6 to 90. The data belong to a study of blood T cells in healthy people across ages. Through a sample-barcoded 5' primer and a J-beta primer mix, a second PCR was run for 7 to 11 cycles. Every molecule of cDNA carried a tag from a template-switch adaptor with 12 random nucleotides. TCRdb passed the 5' RACE reads through MiXCR, listing each CDR3 protein once. The table includes about 730,000 distinct CDR3 sequences, 40% to 45% detected once. Whole-study results and caveats: A strong correlation was found between TCR beta diversity and the percentage of naive T cells. Age brought a roughly linear fall in TCR beta diversity measured per million T cells.

There are 12 residues in the CDR3. V was shortened by 6 bases and J by 2 bases, with 5 bases between the two germline ends. CDR1 MNHEY and CDR2 SVGAGI come from the germline V gene. This receptor was taken from a woman aged 55-75 years in good health. V usage is TRBV6-5 and J usage is TRBJ1-5; no clear D. Input material: blood. CDR3 loop: CASRQGNQPQHF. CDR3 DNA: TGTGCCAGCAGGCAGGGCAATCAGCCCCAGCATTTT.